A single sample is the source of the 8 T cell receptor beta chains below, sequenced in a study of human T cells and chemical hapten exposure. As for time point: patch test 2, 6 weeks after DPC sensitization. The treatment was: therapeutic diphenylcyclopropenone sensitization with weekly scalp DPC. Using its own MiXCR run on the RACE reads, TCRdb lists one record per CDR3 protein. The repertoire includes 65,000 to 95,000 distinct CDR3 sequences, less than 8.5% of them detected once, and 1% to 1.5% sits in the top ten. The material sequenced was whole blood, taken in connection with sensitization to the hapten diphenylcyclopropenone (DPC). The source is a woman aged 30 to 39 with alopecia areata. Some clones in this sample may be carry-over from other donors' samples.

The DNA for the CDR3 is TGTGCCAGCAGCTTGTGGAGGGGGGGAGTCTCTGGAAACACCATATATTTT. Amino acids: CASSLWRGGVSGNTIYF. The J gene is TRBJ1-3, the V gene TRBV5-4; D might be TRBD1 (6 bases). The germline CDR1 and CDR2 sequences are SGHNT and YYREEE (reference sequence). The CDR3 consists of 17 residues. The V and J ends lost 1 base and 0 bases respectively, with 14 bases between them.

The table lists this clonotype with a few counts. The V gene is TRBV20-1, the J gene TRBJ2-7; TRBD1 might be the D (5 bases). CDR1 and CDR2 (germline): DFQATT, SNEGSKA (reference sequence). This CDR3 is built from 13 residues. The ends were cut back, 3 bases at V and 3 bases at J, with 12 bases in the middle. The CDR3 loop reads CSASLGRVYEQYF. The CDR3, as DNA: TGCAGTGCTAGTCTCGGCAGGGTCTACGAGCAGTACTTC.

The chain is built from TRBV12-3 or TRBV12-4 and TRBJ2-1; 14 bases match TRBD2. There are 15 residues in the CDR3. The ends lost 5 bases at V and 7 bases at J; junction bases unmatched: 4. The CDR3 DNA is TGTGCCAGCAGTCGACGGACTAGCGGGGGGAATGAGCAGTTCTTC. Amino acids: CASSRRTSGGNEQFF.

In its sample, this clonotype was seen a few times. DNA for the CDR3: TGTGCCAGCAGTCCCGTTGAGGGGGGCAGCACAGATACGCAGTATTTT. This codes for CASSPVEGGSTDTQYF. The chain carries TRBV12-3 or TRBV12-4 and TRBJ2-3; possibly TRBD1 or TRBD2 for D (6 bases each). This CDR3 has 16 residues. V was shortened by 5 bases and J by 0 bases, with 15 bases between the two germline ends.

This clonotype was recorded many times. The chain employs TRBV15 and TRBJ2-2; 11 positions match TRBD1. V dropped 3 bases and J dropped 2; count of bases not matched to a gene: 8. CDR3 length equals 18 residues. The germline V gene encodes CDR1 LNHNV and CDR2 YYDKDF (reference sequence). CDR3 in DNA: TGTGCCACCAGCAGCACCGTCGGGACAGGGGGAAACACCGGGGAGCTGTTTTTT. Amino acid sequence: CATSSTVGTGGNTGELFF. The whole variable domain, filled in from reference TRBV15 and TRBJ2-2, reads DAMVIQNPRYQVTQFGKPVTLSCSQTLNHNVMYWYQQKSSQAPKLLFHYYDKDFNNEADTPDNFQSRRPNTSFCFLDIRSPGLGDTAMYLCATSSTVGTGGNTGELFFGEGSRLTVL.

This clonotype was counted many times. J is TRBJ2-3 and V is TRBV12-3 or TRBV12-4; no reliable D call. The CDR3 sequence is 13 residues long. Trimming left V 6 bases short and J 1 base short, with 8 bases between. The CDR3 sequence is CASREDGTDTQYF. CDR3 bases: TGTGCCAGCAGAGAGGACGGCACAGATACGCAGTATTTT.

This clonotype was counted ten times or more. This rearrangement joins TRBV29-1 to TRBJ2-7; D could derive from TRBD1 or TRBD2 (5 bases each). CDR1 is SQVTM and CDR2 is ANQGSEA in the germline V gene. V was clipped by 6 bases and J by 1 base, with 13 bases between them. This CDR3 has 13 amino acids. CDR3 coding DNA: TGCAGCGTCGTCCGGGACGCTTCCTACGAGCAGTACTTC. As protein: CSVVRDASYEQYF.

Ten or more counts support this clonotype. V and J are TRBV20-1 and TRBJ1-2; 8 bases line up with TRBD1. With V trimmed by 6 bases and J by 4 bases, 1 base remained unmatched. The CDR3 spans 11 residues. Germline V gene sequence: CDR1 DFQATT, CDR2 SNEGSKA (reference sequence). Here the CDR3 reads CSAGQVYGYTF. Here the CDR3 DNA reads TGCAGTGCGGGACAGGTCTATGGCTACACCTTC.